Following are 26 T cell receptor beta chains from one sample sequenced in a study of shared clonotypes between healthy human individuals. The repertoire was sequenced with immunoSEQ multiplex PCR; TCRdb's copy has only in-frame clones and lacks some. The data show a few hundred thousand clones, about 65% seen once. What was sequenced was memory CD4+ T cells sorted from blood. Described subset: CD45RA-negative fraction. The receptor source for this set is a man aged 25-40 years in good health.

This chain joins TRBV28 and TRBJ2-7, with TRBD2 identical over 8 bases. There are 15 residues in the CDR3. Germline-derived CDR1 and CDR2 are MDHEN and SYDVKM. V was clipped by 7 bases and J by 2 bases; unmatched bases: 10. Here the CDR3 DNA reads TGTGCCAGCACCCCCCCTAGCGGGCGACCCTACGAGCAGTACTTC. This translates into CASTPPSGRPYEQYF.

The genes are TRBV7-9 and TRBJ1-2; D gene unclear. V lost 1 base to trimming and J lost 9 bases, with 6 bases between them. This CDR3 has 11 residues. CDR1 and CDR2 from the germline V gene are SEHNR and FQNEAQ (reference sequence). In nucleotides, the CDR3 is TGTGCCAGCAGCTTAGAAGGGAGCTACACCTTC. This codes for CASSLEGSYTF.

For this clone: This sample includes further DNA sequences coding for the same CDR3. The J gene is TRBJ1-2, the V gene TRBV4-3; 8 bases are a match to TRBD1. The CDR3 has 15 amino acids. Germline-derived CDR1 and CDR2 are LGHNA and YSLEER. V lost 0 bases to trimming and J lost 2 bases; unmatched junction nucleotides: 2. DNA of the CDR3: TGCGCCAGCAGCCAAGATCCAGGGGGCAACTATGGCTACACCTTC. This encodes CASSQDPGGNYGYTF.

The chain carries TRBV30 and TRBJ2-3; D not resolved. Germline V gives CDR1 GTSNPN, CDR2 SVGIG (reference sequence). The V end lost 3 bases, the J end lost 6 bases, and 10 bases lay between the germline ends. The CDR3 is 12 amino acids. The CDR3 sequence is CAWSALYDTQYF. CDR3 DNA: TGTGCCTGGAGCGCCCTCTACGATACGCAGTATTTT.

The CDR3 protein is CASSTLVPEQYF. In DNA form, the CDR3 reads TGTGCCAGCAGCACACTAGTACCCGAGCAGTACTTC. V usage is TRBV7-9 and J usage is TRBJ2-7; D is possibly TRBD2 (5 bases). Germline lookup yields CDR1 SEHNR and CDR2 FQNEAQ (reference sequence). V was trimmed by 5 bases and J by 6 bases, leaving 11 bases between them. The CDR3 length is 12 residues.

The chain has TRBV5-4 and TRBJ2-7; no clear D gene. The CDR3 sequence is 15 residues long. The germline CDR1 and CDR2 sequences are SGHNT and YYREEE (reference sequence). Deletions cut 4 bases from V and 0 bases from J, with 14 bases between. The CDR3 spells CASSPAGSSSYEQYF. In DNA, the CDR3 is TGTGCCAGCAGCCCTGCCGGGTCTAGCTCCTACGAGCAGTACTTC.

The chain joins TRBV7-2 to TRBJ2-5, with TRBD2 matching over 7 bases. Losses at the gene ends were 3 bases for V and 2 bases for J; bases not matched to a gene: 9. The CDR3 consists of 16 residues. The germline V gene has CDR1 SGHTA and CDR2 FQGNSA. This CDR3 reads CASSLVSSGRQETQYF. CDR3 in DNA: TGTGCCAGCAGCTTGGTCAGTAGCGGGCGACAAGAGACCCAGTACTTC.

This clone was recorded a few times. The gene calls are TRBV5-1 and TRBJ2-7; 15 positions agree with TRBD2. The CDR3 totals 17 residues. Germline V gives CDR1 SGHRS, CDR2 YFSETQ. Unmatched junction bases numbered 7, after V lost 3 bases and J lost 3 bases. The CDR3 DNA reads TGCGCCAGCAGCTCCGGGACTAGCGGGAGGACGTTCTACGAGCAGTACTTC. Its protein is CASSSGTSGRTFYEQYF.

The rearrangement uses TRBV18 and TRBJ2-1; 10 nucleotides align to TRBD2. V gave up 3 bases and J gave up 4 bases; unmatched junction bases: 6. The germline V gene has CDR1 KGHSH and CDR2 LQKENI. The CDR3 runs 16 residues. In DNA, the CDR3 is TGTGCCAGCTCACCGCCTAGCGGGAGCGCTTACAATGAGCAGTTCTTC. Translated: CASSPPSGSAYNEQFF.

The V gene is TRBV14, the J gene TRBJ1-5; D gene uncertain. Trimming took 4 bases from V and 6 from J, leaving 10 bases between them. The CDR3 consists of 13 residues. Germline V lookup: CDR1 SGHDN, CDR2 FVKESK. CDR3 bases: TGTGCCAGCAGCCCGCGGCTAGGTCAGCCCCAGCATTTT. Translated: CASSPRLGQPQHF.

This clone has a handful of counts. The J gene is TRBJ2-3, the V gene TRBV28; TRBD2 matches at 15 bases. The CDR3 sequence is 20 residues long. V shed 5 bases, J shed 3 bases, and the junction held 15 bases outside the gene matches. CDR1 is MDHEN, CDR2 SYDVKM, per germline. Here the CDR3 reads CASSKRTSGRALVQTDTQYF. DNA for the CDR3: TGTGCCAGCAGTAAAAGGACTAGCGGGAGGGCCTTGGTACAGACAGATACGCAGTATTTT.

The chain combines TRBV6-1 with TRBJ1-2; D not certain. The V gene's germline CDR1 is MNHNS and CDR2 SASEGT. Trimming cost V 0 bases and J 4 bases, with 12 bases left between them. The CDR3 has 15 residues. The CDR3 region is CASSEAIAGFYGYTF. Here the CDR3 DNA reads TGTGCCAGCAGTGAAGCGATCGCGGGGTTCTATGGCTACACCTTC.

This clone has a single count. CDR3 protein: CASRSSFNTGELFF. The CDR3 DNA sequence: TGTGCCAGCAGGAGTAGCTTTAACACCGGGGAGCTGTTTTTT. This chain joins TRBV28 and TRBJ2-2; D is undetermined. The CDR3 length is 14 residues. Trimming left V 6 bases short and J 2 bases short, with 10 bases between. Per germline, CDR1 MDHEN and CDR2 SYDVKM.

V is TRBV15 and J is TRBJ2-2; no firm D call. The germline V gene encodes CDR1 LNHNV and CDR2 YYDKDF (reference sequence). The V and J ends lost 1 base and 4 bases respectively, with 7 bases between them. CDR3 length: 14 residues. Here the CDR3 reads CATSRAKPTGELFF. CDR3 bases: TGTGCCACCAGCAGAGCGAAGCCCACCGGGGAGCTGTTTTTT.

Only a few counts were recorded for this clone. The rearrangement joins TRBV7-3 to TRBJ2-5; D is undetermined. The V and J ends lost 1 base and 5 bases respectively, with 8 bases between them. The CDR3 runs 13 residues. Per germline, CDR1 SGHTA and CDR2 FQGTGA. DNA for the CDR3: TGTGCCAGCAGCTTAAGGATAGGGGAGACCCAGTACTTC. Translating it yields CASSLRIGETQYF.

V usage is TRBV27 and J usage is TRBJ2-7, with a tentative D call TRBD1 (6 bases). The CDR3 extends over 15 amino acids. Looked up from germline, CDR1 is MNHEY and CDR2 is SMNVEV (reference sequence). Deletions cut 8 bases from V and 1 base from J, with 18 bases between. CDR3 amino acids: CASHTGGYGSYEQYF. DNA for the CDR3: TGTGCCAGCCACACTGGGGGCTACGGGTCCTACGAGCAGTACTTC.

V and J are TRBV5-4 and TRBJ2-7; a possible D gene is TRBD2 (5 bases). Trimming cost V 0 bases and J 6 bases, with 10 bases left between them. CDR3 size: 13 residues. Germline V CDR1 and CDR2: SGHNT, YYREEE (reference sequence). Here the CDR3 reads CASSLEVASEQYF. In nucleotides, the CDR3 is TGTGCCAGCAGCTTGGAGGTAGCGAGCGAGCAGTACTTC.

Ten or more counts support this clone. The rearrangement joins TRBV18 to TRBJ1-5; 8 bases map to TRBD1. CDR1 and CDR2 (germline): KGHSH, LQKENI. Unmatched junction bases numbered 7, after V lost 6 bases and J lost 6 bases. The CDR3 is made up of 14 amino acids. CDR3 amino acids: CASSQTGEGQPQHF. The CDR3 bases are TGTGCCAGCTCGCAGACAGGGGAAGGTCAGCCCCAGCATTTT.

The J gene is TRBJ2-7, the V gene TRBV2; 10 bases agree with TRBD2. From germline, CDR1 is SNHLY and CDR2 FYNNEI. The CDR3 is made up of 14 amino acids. After removal of 5 bases from V and 3 bases from J, the junction contained 4 bases not matched to a gene. CDR3 residues: CASSKLAGGYEQYF. The CDR3 DNA sequence: TGTGCCAGCAGTAAGTTAGCGGGAGGCTACGAGCAGTACTTC.

This chain connects TRBV28 to TRBJ2-7; no clear D gene. The CDR3 runs 13 residues. Germline values: CDR1 MDHEN, CDR2 SYDVKM. Trimming took 3 bases from V and 5 from J, leaving 11 bases between them. CDR3 amino acids: CASSFRPGDEQYF. The CDR3 region has the DNA TGTGCCAGCAGTTTTAGGCCTGGGGACGAGCAGTACTTC.

The chain uses TRBV6-1 and TRBJ2-3, with a tentative D call TRBD1 (5 bases). V lost 0 bases to trimming and J lost 4 bases, with 11 bases between them. The CDR3 spans 15 residues. The V gene's germline CDR1 is MNHNS and CDR2 SASEGT. The CDR3 nucleotides read TGTGCCAGCAGTGAAGCCATGGGGCCTGCAGATACGCAGTATTTT. Translating gives CASSEAMGPADTQYF.

The rearrangement links TRBV6-6 to TRBJ2-1; possible D gene TRBD1, 5 bases. The V end lost 5 bases, the J end lost 9 bases, and 11 bases lay between the germline ends. Germline V lookup: CDR1 MNHNY, CDR2 SVGAGI (reference sequence). The CDR3 spans 12 residues. The CDR3 loop reads CASSPGYSEQFF. CDR3 nucleotides: TGTGCCAGCAGTCCAGGGTATAGTGAGCAGTTCTTC.

Ten or more counts support this clone. The V call is TRBV14, the J call TRBJ1-2; D is unclear. V was pared by 0 bases and J by 4 bases, with 12 bases between. CDR3 length: 15 residues. Germline CDR1 reads SGHDN; CDR2 reads FVKESK. The DNA for the CDR3 is TGTGCCAGCAGCCAAGATTTTGGTCCGACCTATGGCTACACCTTC. This sequence encodes CASSQDFGPTYGYTF.

This chain connects TRBV7-2 to TRBJ2-5; 12 nucleotides line up with TRBD2. The CDR3 extends over 15 amino acids. Trimming at V came to 6 bases and at J to 2 bases, leaving 4 bases not matched to a gene. CDR1 is SGHTA, CDR2 FQGNSA, per germline. CDR3 protein: CASSLTSGSQETQYF. The DNA for the CDR3 is TGTGCCAGCAGTTTGACTAGCGGGAGTCAAGAGACCCAGTACTTC.

The rearrangement links TRBV19 to TRBJ1-2; tentatively, D is TRBD1 (5 bases). CDR3 size: 14 residues. The V gene's germline CDR1 is LNHDA and CDR2 SQIVND (reference sequence). Trimming stripped 6 bases from V and 8 bases from J, with 19 bases between. The DNA for the CDR3 is TGTGCCAGTAGCATGGTTTGGGGCCGGGAAGGCTACACCTTC. Amino acid sequence: CASSMVWGREGYTF.

There are a few counts of this clone. This rearrangement joins TRBV4-3 to TRBJ2-3; no firm D call. Looked up from germline, CDR1 is LGHNA and CDR2 is YSLEER. The CDR3 is 16 residues long. Trimming left V 0 bases short and J 2 bases short, with 12 bases between. The chain's CDR3 is CASSQDWLQHTDTQYF. The CDR3 nucleotides read TGCGCCAGCAGCCAAGATTGGCTACAACACACAGATACGCAGTATTTT.